The 12 T cell receptor beta chains below come from one sample, sequenced in a study of blood T cell repertoires in COVID-19. Only in-frame clones appear in the TCRdb table, and some are missing; sequencing was by immunoSEQ multiplex PCR. The table records about 96,000 clones, roughly 89% of them present only once. The material sequenced was peripheral blood. The receptors originated from a human donor with COVID-19, enrolled during active disease. The donor label of this sample is uncertain.

The rearrangement links TRBV5-1 to TRBJ2-7; 7 bases are shared with TRBD2. The J segment lost 2 bases and the V segment lost 4 bases, leaving 6 bases of the junction unmatched. Germline V gene data show CDR1 as SGHRS and CDR2 as YFSETQ. The CDR3 covers 14 residues. The CDR3 DNA sequence: TGCGCCAGCAGCCCACAGGCGGGAGCCTACGAGCAGTACTTC. This gives the protein CASSPQAGAYEQYF.

The count of this clone is one. The chain carries TRBV6-6 and TRBJ2-3; 7 positions agree with TRBD2. This CDR3 spans 14 amino acids. V trimming: 3 bases; J trimming: 5 bases; junction bases outside the gene matches: 5. CDR1 and CDR2 from the germline V gene are MNHNY and SVGAGI (reference sequence). The CDR3 loop is CASSYTWGGDTQYF. The CDR3 bases are TGTGCCAGCAGTTATACCTGGGGGGGAGATACGCAGTATTTT.

The chain joins TRBV5-1 to TRBJ2-5, with 10 nucleotides matching TRBD2. The CDR3 sequence is 16 residues long. CDR1 is SGHRS and CDR2 is YFSETQ in the germline V gene. The trim removed 0 bases at V and 2 bases at J, leaving 4 bases unmatched. CDR3 in DNA: TGCGCCAGCAGCTTGGGGTCTAGCGGGGGACAAGAGACCCAGTACTTC. As protein: CASSLGSSGGQETQYF.

This sequence joins TRBV9 and TRBJ1-3; no reliable D call. V lost 0 bases and J 4 bases, leaving 5 bases between the germline ends. The germline V gene encodes CDR1 SGDLS and CDR2 YYNGEE. The CDR3 length is 13 residues. CDR3 nucleotides: TGTGCCAGCAGCGTAGGAGGAGGAAACACCATATATTTT. This gives the protein CASSVGGGNTIYF.

CDR3 sequence (DNA): TGTGCCAGCAGCTTAGGGAGCTACCCCTACGAGCAGTACTTC. Its translation is CASSLGSYPYEQYF. The chain recombines TRBV7-2 with TRBJ2-7, with D unresolved. Trimming shortened V by 1 base and J by 2 bases, and 9 bases separated the two germline ends. This CDR3 has 14 residues. Looked up from germline, CDR1 is SGHTA and CDR2 is FQGNSA.

The J gene is TRBJ2-7, the V gene TRBV18; TRBD2 aligns across 11 bases. Germline CDR1 KGHSH, CDR2 LQKENI. The V gene end was trimmed by 3 bases and the J gene end by 3 bases; junction bases not matched to a gene: 4. The CDR3 sequence is 15 residues long. The CDR3 region has the DNA TGTGCCAGCTCACCGGGTAGCGGGAGGGTCTACGAGCAGTACTTC. Protein product: CASSPGSGRVYEQYF.

The genes are TRBV14 and TRBJ2-7, with D possibly matching TRBD2 (5 bases). This CDR3 has 14 amino acids. The V end lost 0 bases, the J end lost 1 base, and 7 bases lay between the germline ends. Germline CDR1 is SGHDN and CDR2 is FVKESK. CDR3 residues: CASSQDWESYEQYF. The CDR3 bases are TGTGCCAGCAGCCAAGATTGGGAGTCCTACGAGCAGTACTTC.

V usage is TRBV10-3 and J usage is TRBJ1-2, with D unresolved. CDR1 ENHRY and CDR2 SYGVKD come from the germline V gene. The CDR3 contains 13 residues. V gave up 4 bases and J gave up 8 bases, with 14 bases separating them. This CDR3 is CAISGGPSGGYTF. DNA for the CDR3: TGTGCCATCAGTGGAGGGCCTTCAGGAGGCTACACCTTC.

V is TRBV27 and J is TRBJ2-1; tentatively, D is TRBD1 (5 bases). The germline V and J ends were trimmed by 7 bases and 3 bases, with 16 bases remaining between them. Germline assignment: CDR1 MNHEY and CDR2 SMNVEV (reference sequence). The CDR3 spans 15 residues. CDR3 sequence (DNA): TGTGCCAGCACCCTCACCACAGGATTCTACAATGAGCAGTTCTTC. It is translated as CASTLTTGFYNEQFF.

The gene calls are TRBV5-1 and TRBJ2-5, with TRBD1 identical over 10 bases. The CDR3 length is 13 residues. Unmatched junction bases numbered 0, after V lost 3 bases and J lost 4 bases. Germline CDR1 and CDR2: SGHRS and YFSETQ. In nucleotides, the CDR3 is TGCGCCAGCAGCTGGACAGGGGGAGAGACCCAGTACTTC. The encoded protein is CASSWTGGETQYF.

This chain joins TRBV2 and TRBJ1-4, with D perhaps TRBD1 (6 bases). The CDR3 covers 14 residues. Trimming pared 6 bases from V and 8 bases from J, leaving 16 bases between. Germline V gene data show CDR1 as SNHLY and CDR2 as FYNNEI. The DNA for the CDR3 is TGTGCCAGCAGCCAACAGGGCATTCAGGAAAAACTGTTTTTT. Amino acid sequence: CASSQQGIQEKLFF.

This clone appeared once. This sequence joins TRBV6-7 and TRBJ2-1, with D possibly being TRBD2 (6 bases). TRBV6-7 is an ORF for which the function is uncertain. Deletions cut 0 bases from V and 5 bases from J, with 14 bases between. The CDR3 is 16 amino acids. CDR3 region: CASSYSYGTGNNEQFF. The DNA of the CDR3 is TGTGCCAGCAGTTACTCGTACGGGACTGGAAACAATGAGCAGTTCTTC.